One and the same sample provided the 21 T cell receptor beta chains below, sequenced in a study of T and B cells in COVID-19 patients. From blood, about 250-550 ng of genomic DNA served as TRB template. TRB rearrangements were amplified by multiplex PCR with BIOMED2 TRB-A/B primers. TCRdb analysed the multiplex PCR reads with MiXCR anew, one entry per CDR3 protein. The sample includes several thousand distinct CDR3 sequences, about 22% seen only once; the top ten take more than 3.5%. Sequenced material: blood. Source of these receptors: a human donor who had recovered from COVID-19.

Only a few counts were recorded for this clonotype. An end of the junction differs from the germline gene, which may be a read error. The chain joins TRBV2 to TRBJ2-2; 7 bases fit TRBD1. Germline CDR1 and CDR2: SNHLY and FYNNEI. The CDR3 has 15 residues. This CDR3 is CASSEVTGTTGELFF. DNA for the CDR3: TGTGCCAGCAGCGAAGTGACAGGGACCACCGGGGAGCTGTTTTTT.

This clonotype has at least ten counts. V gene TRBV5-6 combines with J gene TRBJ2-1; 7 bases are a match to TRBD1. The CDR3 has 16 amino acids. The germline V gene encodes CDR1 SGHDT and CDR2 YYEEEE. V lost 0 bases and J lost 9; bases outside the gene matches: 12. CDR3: CASSLASQGVIGEQFF. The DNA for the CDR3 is TGTGCCAGCAGCTTGGCCTCGCAGGGGGTTATCGGTGAGCAGTTCTTC.

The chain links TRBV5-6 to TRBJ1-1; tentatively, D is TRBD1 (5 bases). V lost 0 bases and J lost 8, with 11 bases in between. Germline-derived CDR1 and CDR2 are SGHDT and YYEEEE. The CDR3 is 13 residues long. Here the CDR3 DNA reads TGTGCCAGCAGCTTGGCTGTCAGGGCAGAAGCTTTCTTT. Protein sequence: CASSLAVRAEAFF.

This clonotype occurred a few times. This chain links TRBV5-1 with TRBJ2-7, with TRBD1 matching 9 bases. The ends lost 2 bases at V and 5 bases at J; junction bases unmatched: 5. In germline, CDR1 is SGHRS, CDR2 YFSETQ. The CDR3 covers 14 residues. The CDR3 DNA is TGCGCCAGCAGCTTAAGGGACAGGGCCCACGAGCAGTACTTC. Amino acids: CASSLRDRAHEQYF. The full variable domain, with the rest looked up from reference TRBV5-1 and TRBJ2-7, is KAGVTQTPRYLIKTRGQQVTLSCSPISGHRSVSWYQQTPGQGLQFLFEYFSETQRNKGNFPGRFSGRQFSNSRSEMNVSTLELGDSALYLCASSLRDRAHEQYFGPGTRLTVT.

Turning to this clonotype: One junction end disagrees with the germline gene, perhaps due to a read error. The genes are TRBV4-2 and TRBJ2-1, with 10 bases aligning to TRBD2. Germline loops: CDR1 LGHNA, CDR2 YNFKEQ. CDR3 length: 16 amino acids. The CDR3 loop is CASSQAPAGGLNEHFF. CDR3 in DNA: TGTGCCAGCAGCCAAGCCCCAGCGGGGGGGCTAAATGAGCATTTCTTC.

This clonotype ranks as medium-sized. CDR3 sequence (DNA): TGTGCCAGCAGTGAACCAGGGGGTTCCGGCACTGAAGCTTTCTTT. Translation gives CASSEPGGSGTEAFF. The rearrangement uses TRBV6-1 and TRBJ1-1, with 7 bases identical to TRBD1. The germline V gene encodes CDR1 MNHNS and CDR2 SASEGT. Trimming took 2 bases from V and 4 from J; bases not matched to a gene: 7. The CDR3 extends over 15 amino acids.

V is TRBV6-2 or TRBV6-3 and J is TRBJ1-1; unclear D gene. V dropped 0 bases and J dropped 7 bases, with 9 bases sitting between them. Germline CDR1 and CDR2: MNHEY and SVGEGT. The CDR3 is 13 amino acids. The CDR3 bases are TGTGCCAGCAGTTACTCCCGGACCTATGAAGCTTTCTTT. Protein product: CASSYSRTYEAFF.

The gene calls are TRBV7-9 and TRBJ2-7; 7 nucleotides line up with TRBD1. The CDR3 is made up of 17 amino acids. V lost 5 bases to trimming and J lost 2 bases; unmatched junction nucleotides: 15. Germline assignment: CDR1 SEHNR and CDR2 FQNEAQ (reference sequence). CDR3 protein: CASSPLAGTAEPYEQYF. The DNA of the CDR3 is TGTGCCAGCAGCCCCTTAGCCGGGACAGCCGAACCCTACGAGCAGTACTTC.

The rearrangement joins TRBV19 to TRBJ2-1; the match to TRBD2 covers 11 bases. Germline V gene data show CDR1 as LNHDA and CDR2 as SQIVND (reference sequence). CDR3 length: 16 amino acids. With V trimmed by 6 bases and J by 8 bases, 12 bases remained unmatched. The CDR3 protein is CASRTTSGVSSYEQFF. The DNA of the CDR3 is TGTGCCAGTAGGACGACTAGCGGGGTAAGCTCCTATGAGCAGTTCTTC.

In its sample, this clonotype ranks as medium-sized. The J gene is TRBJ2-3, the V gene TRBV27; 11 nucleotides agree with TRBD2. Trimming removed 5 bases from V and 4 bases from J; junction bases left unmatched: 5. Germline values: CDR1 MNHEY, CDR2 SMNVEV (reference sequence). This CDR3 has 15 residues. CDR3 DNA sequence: TGTGCCAGCAGTCAGGGACTAGCGGTCTCAGATACGCAGTATTTT. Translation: CASSQGLAVSDTQYF.

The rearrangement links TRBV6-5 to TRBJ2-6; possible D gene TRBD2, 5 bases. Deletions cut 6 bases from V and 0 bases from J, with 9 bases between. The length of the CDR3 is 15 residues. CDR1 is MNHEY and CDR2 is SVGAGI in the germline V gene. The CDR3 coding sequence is TGTGCCAGCAGACTAGGAAGCTCTGGGGCCAACGTCCTGACTTTC. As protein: CASRLGSSGANVLTF.

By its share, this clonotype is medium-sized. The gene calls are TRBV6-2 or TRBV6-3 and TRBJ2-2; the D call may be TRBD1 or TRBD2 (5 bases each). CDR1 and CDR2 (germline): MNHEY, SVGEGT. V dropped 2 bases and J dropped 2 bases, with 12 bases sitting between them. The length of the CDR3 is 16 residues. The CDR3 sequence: CASSYRGAFNTGELFF. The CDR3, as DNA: TGTGCCAGCAGTTACCGGGGCGCATTTAACACCGGGGAGCTGTTTTTT.

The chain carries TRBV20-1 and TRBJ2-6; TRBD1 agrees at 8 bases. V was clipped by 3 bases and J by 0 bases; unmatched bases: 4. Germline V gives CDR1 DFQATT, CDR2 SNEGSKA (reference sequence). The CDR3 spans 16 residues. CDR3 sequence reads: CSASSTGVSGANVLTF. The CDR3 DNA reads TGCAGTGCTAGTTCGACAGGGGTCTCTGGGGCCAACGTCCTGACTTTC.

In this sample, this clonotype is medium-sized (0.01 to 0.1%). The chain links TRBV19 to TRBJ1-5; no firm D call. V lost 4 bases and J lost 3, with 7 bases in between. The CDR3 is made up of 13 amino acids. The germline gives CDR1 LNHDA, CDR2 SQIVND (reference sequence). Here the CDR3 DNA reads TGTGCCAGTAGTAAGGGTTCCAATCAGCCCCAGCATTTT. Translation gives CASSKGSNQPQHF.

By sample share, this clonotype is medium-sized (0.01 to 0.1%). The CDR3 protein is CSVRQGSGNTIYF. The CDR3 bases are TGCAGCGTCCGACAGGGGTCTGGAAACACCATATATTTT. This chain links TRBV29-1 with TRBJ1-3; 8 bases are shared with TRBD1. The CDR3 runs 13 residues. Germline V gives CDR1 SQVTM, CDR2 ANQGSEA. J gave up 1 base and V 6 bases, and 2 bases lay outside the gene matches.

The CDR3 loop is CASRFSGGARNEQFF. The CDR3 DNA reads TGTGCCAGCAGATTTAGCGGGGGGGCTAGGAATGAGCAGTTCTTC. V and J are TRBV12-3 or TRBV12-4 and TRBJ2-1, with 11 bases identical to TRBD2. Germline trimming cut 6 bases from V and 7 bases from J; bases unmatched to any gene: 8. The CDR3 length is 15 residues.

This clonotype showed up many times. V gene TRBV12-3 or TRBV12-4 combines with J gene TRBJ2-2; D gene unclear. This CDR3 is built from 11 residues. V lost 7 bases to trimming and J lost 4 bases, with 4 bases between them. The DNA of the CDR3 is TGTGCCAGCACTCGCACCGGGGAGCTGTTTTTT. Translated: CASTRTGELFF.

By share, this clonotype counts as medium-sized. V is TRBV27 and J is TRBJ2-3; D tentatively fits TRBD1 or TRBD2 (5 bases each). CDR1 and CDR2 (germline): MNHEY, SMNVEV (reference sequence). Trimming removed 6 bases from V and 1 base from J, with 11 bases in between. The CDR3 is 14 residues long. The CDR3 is CASRVGPGTDTQYF. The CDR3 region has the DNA TGTGCCAGCAGGGTGGGACCAGGCACAGATACGCAGTATTTT.

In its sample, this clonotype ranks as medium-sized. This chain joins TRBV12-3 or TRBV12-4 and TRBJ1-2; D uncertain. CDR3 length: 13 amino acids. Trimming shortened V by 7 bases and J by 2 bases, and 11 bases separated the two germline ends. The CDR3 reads CASTYGGNYGYTF. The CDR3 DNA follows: TGTGCCAGCACCTACGGCGGGAACTATGGCTACACCTTC.

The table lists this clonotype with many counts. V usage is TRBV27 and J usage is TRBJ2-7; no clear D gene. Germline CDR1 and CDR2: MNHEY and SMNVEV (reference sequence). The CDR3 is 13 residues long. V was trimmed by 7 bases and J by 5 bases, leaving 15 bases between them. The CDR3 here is CASISPELNEQYF. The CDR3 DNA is TGTGCCAGCATCTCGCCGGAATTAAACGAGCAGTACTTC.

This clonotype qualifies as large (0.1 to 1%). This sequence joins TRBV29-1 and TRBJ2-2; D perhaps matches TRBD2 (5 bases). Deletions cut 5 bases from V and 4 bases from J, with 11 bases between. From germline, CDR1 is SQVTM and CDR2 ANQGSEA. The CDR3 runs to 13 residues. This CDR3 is CSVRPAGTGELFF. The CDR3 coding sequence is TGCAGCGTTCGACCTGCGGGCACCGGGGAGCTGTTTTTT.